Presented here are 32 T cell receptor beta chains from one specimen sequenced in a study of T cell changes during pregnancy in multiple sclerosis. Sequencing was performed with immunoSEQ multiplex PCR; in TCRdb, only in-frame clones are kept and a portion is missing. The table has about 52,000 clones, approximately 94% seen once. The sequencing here drew on CD4+ T cells from peripheral blood mononuclear cells, taken before pregnancy. The receptor set was obtained from a female donor with multiple sclerosis, enrolled in a pregnancy study.

The V call is TRBV18, the J call TRBJ1-5; 8 nucleotides agree with TRBD1. The CDR3 is made up of 14 amino acids. Germline CDR1 is KGHSH and CDR2 is LQKENI. The junction had 7 bases not matched to a gene; V was cut back by 5 bases and J by 7 bases. CDR3 region: CASSAEGTGQPQHF. CDR3 DNA: TGTGCCAGCTCAGCGGAGGGGACAGGCCAGCCCCAGCATTTT.

The chain has TRBV19 and TRBJ1-2, with 8 bases lining up with TRBD1. The CDR3 has 16 amino acids. Per the germline V gene, CDR1 is LNHDA and CDR2 is SQIVND (reference sequence). V was clipped by 3 bases and J by 2 bases; unmatched bases: 8. CDR3 region: CASSMPGAGGNYGYTF. The CDR3 region has the DNA TGTGCCAGTAGTATGCCCGGGGCAGGGGGCAACTATGGCTACACCTTC. The whole variable domain, filled in from reference TRBV19 and TRBJ1-2, reads DGGITQSPKYLFRKEGQNVTLSCEQNLNHDAMYWYRQDPGQGLRLIYYSQIVNDFQKGDIAEGYSVSREKKESFPLTVTSAQKNPTAFYLCASSMPGAGGNYGYTFGSGTRLTVV.

The J gene is TRBJ2-3, the V gene TRBV5-8; D perhaps matches TRBD2 (5 bases). The CDR3 loop spans 10 amino acids. Trimming shortened V by 4 bases and J by 8 bases, and 5 bases separated the two germline ends. Germline V gene data show CDR1 as SGHTS and CDR2 as YDEGEE. The CDR3: CASSAGTQYF. CDR3 in DNA: TGTGCCAGCAGCGCGGGTACGCAGTATTTT.

The chain links TRBV6-1 to TRBJ1-3; perhaps TRBD1 as D (6 bases). Between the trimmed V and J ends, which lost 6 bases and 0 bases, there was a span of 12 bases. The germline CDR1 and CDR2 sequences are MNHNS and SASEGT. The CDR3 sequence is 15 residues long. The CDR3 is CASRGDISSGNTIYF. For the CDR3, the DNA is TGTGCCAGCAGGGGGGACATATCCTCTGGAAACACCATATATTTT.

This clone was recorded once. The V and J genes are TRBV15 and TRBJ2-7; D remains unclear. Trimming left V 0 bases short and J 5 bases short, with 14 bases between. The germline gives CDR1 LNHNV, CDR2 YYDKDF (reference sequence). This CDR3 has 15 amino acids. CDR3 region: CATSREGSRNHEQYF. CDR3 in DNA: TGTGCCACCAGCAGAGAGGGTAGCAGAAACCACGAGCAGTACTTC.

V and J are TRBV5-1 and TRBJ2-7; possibly TRBD1 for D (6 bases). CDR3 length: 13 residues. Trimming left V 4 bases short and J 7 bases short, with 15 bases between. Germline V gene sequence: CDR1 SGHRS, CDR2 YFSETQ. CDR3 residues: CASSKEGVGEQYF. CDR3 nucleotide sequence: TGCGCCAGCAGCAAAGAGGGGGTGGGGGAGCAGTACTTC.

The chain recombines TRBV18 with TRBJ2-7, with a possible D match to TRBD2 (6 bases). The V gene lost 6 bases and the J gene lost 3 bases, with 18 bases spanning the gap. Germline CDR1 is KGHSH and CDR2 is LQKENI. This CDR3 is built from 15 residues. The CDR3 reads CASSPAAGTNYEQYF. DNA of the CDR3: TGTGCCAGCTCCCCAGCGGCGGGGACCAACTACGAGCAGTACTTC.

The V gene is TRBV5-1, the J gene TRBJ2-3; 9 bases are a match to TRBD2. This CDR3 is built from 16 residues. Trimming at V came to 3 bases and at J to 2 bases, leaving 7 bases not matched to a gene. Germline CDR1 SGHRS, CDR2 YFSETQ. The CDR3 sequence is CASSSLLAGFTDTQYF. Written as DNA, the CDR3 is TGCGCCAGCAGCTCGTTACTAGCGGGTTTCACAGATACGCAGTATTTT.

The chain has TRBV5-1 and TRBJ2-7, with 7 bases that match TRBD1. The V segment lost 5 bases and the J segment 4 bases; nucleotides outside the gene matches: 6. The CDR3 spans 13 residues. Per germline, CDR1 SGHRS and CDR2 YFSETQ. DNA for the CDR3: TGCGCCAGCAGACTAACGACAGGGTACGAGCAGTACTTC. Translating it yields CASRLTTGYEQYF.

This chain links TRBV11-2 with TRBJ1-2, with TRBD1 matching over 8 bases. This CDR3 is 14 amino acids long. From germline, CDR1 is SGHAT and CDR2 FQNNGV. V lost 5 bases and J lost 7; bases outside the gene matches: 9. The CDR3 nucleotides are TGTGCCAGCAGCCTAACCCCAGGGGGCCTTGGCTACACCTTC. Protein product: CASSLTPGGLGYTF.

The V gene is TRBV7-2, the J gene TRBJ1-3; the match to TRBD1 covers 10 bases. After removal of 5 bases from V and 4 bases from J, the junction contained 8 bases not matched to a gene. Germline V gene data show CDR1 as SGHTA and CDR2 as FQGNSA. This CDR3 has 16 amino acids. CDR3 in amino acids: CASSPHRQGAGNTIYF. CDR3 DNA sequence: TGTGCCAGCAGCCCCCATCGACAGGGGGCCGGAAACACCATATATTTT.

This chain uses TRBV5-1 with TRBJ2-2; the match to TRBD1 covers 8 bases. V dropped 2 bases and J dropped 5; count of bases not matched to a gene: 8. The CDR3 extends over 16 amino acids. Germline V gives CDR1 SGHRS, CDR2 YFSETQ. CDR3 protein: CASSLTTGAGTGELFF. The CDR3, as DNA: TGCGCCAGCAGCTTAACGACAGGGGCTGGAACCGGGGAGCTGTTTTTT.

The V gene is TRBV6-5, the J gene TRBJ2-1; possibly TRBD2 for D (6 bases). Germline CDR1 and CDR2: MNHEY and SVGAGI. Trimming left V 6 bases short and J 12 bases short, with 15 bases between. The CDR3 spans 12 residues. Here the CDR3 DNA reads TGTGCCAGCAGAGAGGAGGGCCGTGGGCAGTTCTTC. Amino acids: CASREEGRGQFF.

The V and J genes are TRBV5-1 and TRBJ1-2; 8 positions match TRBD1. There are 14 residues in the CDR3. Germline CDR1 is SGHRS and CDR2 is YFSETQ. J gave up 8 bases and V 2 bases, and 8 bases lay outside the gene matches. The CDR3 DNA follows: TGCGCCAGCAGCTTAACCCAGGGGGCGCGGGGCTACACCTTC. It encodes CASSLTQGARGYTF.

The V gene is TRBV7-2, the J gene TRBJ1-2, with a possible D match to TRBD1 (6 bases). The CDR3 runs 15 residues. Germline values: CDR1 SGHTA, CDR2 FQGNSA. Deletions cut 5 bases from V and 0 bases from J, with 13 bases between. This CDR3 reads CASSPAPGANYGYTF. CDR3 DNA: TGTGCCAGCAGCCCGGCGCCAGGGGCTAACTATGGCTACACCTTC. Full variable domain (remainder filled in from reference TRBV7-2 and TRBJ1-2): GAGVSQSPSNKVTEKGKDVELRCDPISGHTALYWYRQSLGQGLEFLIYFQGNSAPDKSGLPSDRFSAERTGGSVSTLTIQRTQQEDSAVYLCASSPAPGANYGYTFGSGTRLTVV.

V and J are TRBV30 and TRBJ1-2; D is perhaps TRBD1 (6 bases). With 8 bases removed from V and 12 bases from J, the gap between germline ends came to 16 bases. CDR1 and CDR2 from the germline V gene are GTSNPN and SVGIG (reference sequence). There are 10 residues in the CDR3. The CDR3: CALEEGQDTF. Here the CDR3 DNA reads TGTGCCCTAGAAGAGGGACAAGACACCTTC.

The gene calls are TRBV10-1 and TRBJ2-7, with TRBD1 matching over 7 bases. The CDR3 consists of 15 residues. Germline V gene data show CDR1 as WNHNN and CDR2 as SYGVQD (reference sequence). Trimming cost V 8 bases and J 1 base; bases outside gene matches: 11. The CDR3 DNA sequence: TGCGCCAGCTCGGATCCGGGACAGCCTTCCTACGAGCAGTACTTC. Translated, it gives CASSDPGQPSYEQYF.

The DNA for the CDR3 is TGTGCCTGGAGTAGGGGGGGAGGGCCTAAAAATGAGCAGTTCTTC. Protein sequence: CAWSRGGGPKNEQFF. The V gene is TRBV30, the J gene TRBJ2-1; D possibly corresponds to TRBD2 (7 bases). V was trimmed by 2 bases and J by 7 bases, leaving 18 bases between them. The CDR3 consists of 15 residues. CDR1 and CDR2 (germline): GTSNPN, SVGIG (reference sequence).

The rearrangement links TRBV10-3 to TRBJ1-2, with a tentative D call TRBD1 (6 bases). The CDR3 spans 14 residues. Germline-derived CDR1 and CDR2 are ENHRY and SYGVKD. Between the trimmed V and J ends, which lost 6 bases and 3 bases, there was a span of 14 bases. In DNA, the CDR3 is TGTGCCATCAGCAGGGGTGATAGGGACTATGGCTACACCTTC. Translation gives CAISRGDRDYGYTF.

This rearrangement joins TRBV7-9 to TRBJ2-5, with 7 nucleotides matching TRBD1. With 3 bases clipped from V and 5 bases from J, the junction kept 6 bases outside the gene matches. This CDR3 contains 14 residues. Per germline, CDR1 SEHNR and CDR2 FQNEAQ (reference sequence). Written as DNA, the CDR3 is TGTGCCAGCAGCTTCGGACAGGTCCGGGAGACCCAGTACTTC. It yields the protein CASSFGQVRETQYF.

A single count supports this clone. The rearrangement joins TRBV5-1 to TRBJ1-1; D uncertain. Germline V lookup: CDR1 SGHRS, CDR2 YFSETQ. V lost 1 base and J lost 4, with 11 bases in between. The CDR3 is 14 amino acids. In DNA, the CDR3 is TGCGCCAGCAGCTTGCTGGGAGCCGGCACTGAAGCTTTCTTT. This encodes CASSLLGAGTEAFF.

The chain combines TRBV5-8 with TRBJ2-5; 11 nucleotides line up with TRBD1. Trimming removed 5 bases from V and 1 base from J; junction bases left unmatched: 4. This CDR3 has 15 amino acids. Germline assignment: CDR1 SGHTS and CDR2 YDEGEE. CDR3 residues: CASRQGQGVQETQYF. The CDR3 DNA is TGTGCCAGCAGACAGGGACAGGGGGTCCAAGAGACCCAGTACTTC. The variable domain in full, with the rest retrieved from reference TRBV5-8 and TRBJ2-5, is EAGVTQSPTHLIKTRGQQATLRCSPISGHTSVYWYQQALGLGLQFLLWYDEGEERNRGNFPPRFSGRQFPNYSSELNVNALELEDSALYLCASRQGQGVQETQYFGPGTRLLVL.

The V call is TRBV5-1, the J call TRBJ2-6; a weak D match, TRBD2 (6 bases). Trimming took off 1 base at V and 2 bases at J, with 19 bases between the two ends. The CDR3 has 19 amino acids. The germline gives CDR1 SGHRS, CDR2 YFSETQ. In DNA, the CDR3 is TGCGCCAGCAGCTTGTCGCCCCCGGGACTGAGCGCTGGGGCCAACGTCCTGACTTTC. Translated, it gives CASSLSPPGLSAGANVLTF.

The chain uses TRBV25-1 and TRBJ2-1, with 9 positions matching TRBD2. This CDR3 region has 14 residues. Germline lookup yields CDR1 MGHDK and CDR2 SYGVNS. V lost 8 bases, J lost 10 bases, and 12 bases stayed unmatched. CDR3 residues: CASRQAGGRGEQFF. As DNA, the CDR3 is TGTGCCAGCCGACAAGCGGGAGGCCGGGGGGAGCAGTTCTTC.

The chain combines TRBV7-2 with TRBJ1-1, with a tentative D call TRBD1 (6 bases). CDR1 and CDR2 from the germline V gene are SGHTA and FQGNSA. The CDR3 has 14 amino acids. Trimming removed 5 bases at V and 5 bases at J, with 15 bases between. The CDR3 protein is CASSQPRGGTEAFF. For the CDR3, the DNA is TGTGCCAGCAGCCAGCCCAGGGGAGGGACTGAAGCTTTCTTT. Drawing the rest from reference TRBV7-2 and TRBJ1-1, the complete variable domain is GAGVSQSPSNKVTEKGKDVELRCDPISGHTALYWYRQSLGQGLEFLIYFQGNSAPDKSGLPSDRFSAERTGGSVSTLTIQRTQQEDSAVYLCASSQPRGGTEAFFGQGTRLTVV.

The chain joins TRBV15 to TRBJ1-5; D is unresolved. Trimming took 0 bases from V and 9 from J, leaving 15 bases between them. This CDR3 spans 15 amino acids. Germline V gene sequence: CDR1 LNHNV, CDR2 YYDKDF (reference sequence). CDR3 in DNA: TGTGCCACCAGCAGAGATTTGGGAGGGCTACGGCCCCAGCATTTT. Protein sequence: CATSRDLGGLRPQHF.

The rearrangement uses TRBV19 and TRBJ2-6; possible D gene TRBD2, 5 bases. Germline CDR1 and CDR2: LNHDA and SQIVND (reference sequence). CDR3 length: 14 residues. With 5 bases removed from V and 3 bases from J, the gap between germline ends came to 8 bases. CDR3 loop: CASSRGSGANVLTF. As DNA, the CDR3 is TGTGCCAGTAGTCGGGGAAGTGGGGCCAACGTCCTGACTTTC.

This clone was found once. This rearrangement joins TRBV12-5 to TRBJ1-1; 9 bases are shared with TRBD1. Germline loops: CDR1 LGHNT, CDR2 FRNRAP. The CDR3 loop spans 16 amino acids. V lost 4 bases to trimming and J lost 4 bases; unmatched junction nucleotides: 10. The CDR3 sequence is CASGSIRDRAGTEAFF. In nucleotides, the CDR3 is TGTGCTAGTGGTTCTATTCGGGACAGGGCGGGCACTGAAGCTTTCTTT.

V is TRBV28 and J is TRBJ2-1; a possible D gene is TRBD2 (5 bases). V lost 6 bases and J 7 bases, leaving 10 bases between the germline ends. This CDR3 has 12 residues. Germline CDR1 reads MDHEN; CDR2 reads SYDVKM. The CDR3 DNA is TGTGCCAGCAGGGCGGGTTGGAATGAGCAGTTCTTC. Translating gives CASRAGWNEQFF.

The V gene is TRBV18, the J gene TRBJ2-1; D unclear. Germline V gene sequence: CDR1 KGHSH, CDR2 LQKENI. The CDR3 length is 17 residues. Trimming removed 2 bases from V and 1 base from J, with 15 bases in between. Here the CDR3 DNA reads TGTGCCAGCTCACCAAGCTACCAGGTCAGTTCCTACAATGAGCAGTTCTTC. It specifies CASSPSYQVSSYNEQFF.

The rearrangement links TRBV6-1 to TRBJ2-1; D call uncertain. CDR3 size: 15 residues. The germline V gene encodes CDR1 MNHNS and CDR2 SASEGT. V lost 2 bases and J 0 bases, leaving 8 bases between the germline ends. Here the CDR3 DNA reads TGTGCCAGCAGTGAAACCCCGAGCTCCTACAATGAGCAGTTCTTC. Translating gives CASSETPSSYNEQFF.

This clone came up a few times. The CDR3 DNA follows: TGTGCCAGCACCTCGACAGGCGCTGGCACTGAAGCTTTCTTT. Translated, it gives CASTSTGAGTEAFF. The chain joins TRBV7-2 to TRBJ1-1; a possible D gene is TRBD1 (6 bases). The CDR3 has 14 amino acids. Germline CDR1 reads SGHTA; CDR2 reads FQGNSA. V dropped 7 bases and J dropped 4 bases, with 16 bases sitting between them.